The clone carrying this T cell receptor beta chain showed up many times. The read ends 3 residues shy of where the CDR3 ends; the end is completed using the germline J gene. The entry originates in a study of T cell clonality in common variable immunodeficiency. Germline loops: CDR1 GTSNPN, CDR2 SVGIG (reference sequence). This CDR3 spans 13 amino acids. The junction had 4 bases not matched to a gene; V was cut back by 4 bases and J by 7 bases. Profiling relied on immunoSEQ multiplex PCR, and the TCRdb table lists in-frame clones only, not all of them. The sample contains approximately 50,000 clones, none of them singletons.

Sequencing was done on a sample of peripheral blood mononuclear cells. The rearrangement joins TRBV30 to TRBJ1-6, with 7 bases fitting TRBD1. The TCR sequence derives from a person between 18 and 75 years old in good health. The CDR3 region is CAWMDRLNSPLHF. The sequenced part of the CDR3 DNA is TGTGCCTGGATGGACAGGTTAAATTCACCC.